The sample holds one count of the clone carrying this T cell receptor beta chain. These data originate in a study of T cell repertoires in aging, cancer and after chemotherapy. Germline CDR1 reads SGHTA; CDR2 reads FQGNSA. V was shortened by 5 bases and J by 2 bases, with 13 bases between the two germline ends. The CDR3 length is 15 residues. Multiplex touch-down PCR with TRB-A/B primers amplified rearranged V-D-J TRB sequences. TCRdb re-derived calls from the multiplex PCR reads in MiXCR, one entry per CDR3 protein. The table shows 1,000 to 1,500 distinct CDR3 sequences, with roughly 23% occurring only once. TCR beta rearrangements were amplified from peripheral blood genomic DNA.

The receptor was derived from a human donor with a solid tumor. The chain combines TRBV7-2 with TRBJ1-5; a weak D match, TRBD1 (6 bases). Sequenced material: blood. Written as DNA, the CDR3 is TGTGCCAGCAGCCTTAGAGGGGGAGGCAATCAGCCCCAGCATTTT. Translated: CASSLRGGGNQPQHF. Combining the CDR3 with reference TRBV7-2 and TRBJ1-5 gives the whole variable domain GAGVSQSPSNKVTEKGKDVELRCDPISGHTALYWYRQSLGQGLEFLIYFQGNSAPDKSGLPSDRFSAERTGGSVSTLTIQRTQQEDSAVYLCASSLRGGGNQPQHFGDGTRLSIL.